The 29 T cell receptor beta chains below were found in one sample sequenced in a study of beta chain features in type 1 diabetes. Expressed TCRB transcripts were sequenced, since all the RNA that had been isolated was reverse transcribed. Profiling relied on immunoSEQ multiplex PCR, and the TCRdb table lists in-frame clones only, not all of them. The sample yields about 740,000 clones, about an eighth seen once. General study results and limits: In all four CD4+ subsets, TCRB CDR3 length was significantly, moderately reduced in type 1 diabetes.

What these receptors recognize is not known. The sample taken for sequencing was naive CD4+ T cells from blood. The receptor source for this set is a man aged 18 to 30 with type 1 diabetes.

The chain combines TRBV6-1 with TRBJ2-5; D is undetermined. CDR1 and CDR2 from the germline V gene are MNHNS and SASEGT. There are 12 residues in the CDR3. Between the trimmed V and J ends, which lost 4 bases and 4 bases, there was a span of 7 bases. Here the CDR3 reads CASSAGGETQYF. The CDR3 nucleotides read TGTGCCAGCAGTGCTGGTGGAGAGACCCAGTACTTC.

The rearrangement uses TRBV9 and TRBJ2-6; 11 nucleotides line up with TRBD2. The ends lost 4 bases at V and 0 bases at J; junction bases unmatched: 15. CDR1 is SGDLS, CDR2 YYNGEE, per germline. There are 21 residues in the CDR3. The CDR3 DNA reads as TGTGCCAGCAGCAACCCAAACCCGGGACTAGCGGTTACCTCTGGGGCCAACGTCCTGACTTTC. Its protein is CASSNPNPGLAVTSGANVLTF.

This clone has just a few counts. This sequence joins TRBV5-1 and TRBJ2-7; possible D gene TRBD1, 5 bases. Germline-derived CDR1 and CDR2 are SGHRS and YFSETQ. With 1 base removed from V and 7 bases from J, the gap between germline ends came to 18 bases. The CDR3 sequence is 15 residues long. CDR3 nucleotide sequence: TGCGCCAGCAGCTTGACTACGGACATCGTGGGAGAGCAGTACTTC. It specifies CASSLTTDIVGEQYF.

The gene calls are TRBV30 and TRBJ1-5; D may be TRBD1 (6 bases). The germline gives CDR1 GTSNPN, CDR2 SVGIG (reference sequence). Trimming took off 5 bases at V and 6 bases at J, with 14 bases between the two ends. The CDR3 is made up of 13 amino acids. The CDR3 spells CAWSQGGSQPQHF. CDR3 nucleotide sequence: TGTGCCTGGTCACAGGGAGGGAGTCAGCCCCAGCATTTT.

V is TRBV27 and J is TRBJ2-7, with a possible D match to TRBD1 (6 bases). The CDR3 has 13 amino acids. Trimming removed 5 bases from V and 1 base from J, with 9 bases in between. The germline V gene encodes CDR1 MNHEY and CDR2 SMNVEV (reference sequence). Here the CDR3 reads CASSTGTSYEQYF. The CDR3 nucleotides read TGTGCCAGCAGTACCGGGACATCCTACGAGCAGTACTTC.

V gene TRBV5-1 combines with J gene TRBJ2-5; no definite D call. The CDR3 has 9 amino acids. The germline V and J ends were trimmed by 3 bases and 7 bases, with 1 base remaining between them. In germline, CDR1 is SGHRS, CDR2 YFSETQ. Here the CDR3 DNA reads TGCGCCAGCAGCTGGACCCAGTACTTC. This gives the protein CASSWTQYF.

The rearrangement uses TRBV9 and TRBJ2-7; 7 bases agree with TRBD1. The CDR3 runs 15 residues. CDR1 is SGDLS and CDR2 is YYNGEE in the germline V gene. J lost 6 bases, V lost 4 bases, and 13 bases had no gene match. The CDR3 spells CASSKGQELRSEQYF. CDR3 nucleotide sequence: TGTGCCAGCAGCAAAGGACAGGAACTCAGATCCGAGCAGTACTTC. The variable domain in full, with the rest retrieved from reference TRBV9 and TRBJ2-7, is DSGVTQTPKHLITATGQRVTLRCSPRSGDLSVYWYQQSLDQGLQFLIQYYNGEERAKGNILERFSAQQFPDLHSELNLSSLELGDSALYFCASSKGQELRSEQYFGPGTRLTVT.

This clone has just a few counts. This chain joins TRBV9 and TRBJ1-5; no firm D call. The CDR3 is 13 amino acids. The V and J ends lost 0 bases and 5 bases respectively, with 6 bases between them. Germline CDR1 SGDLS, CDR2 YYNGEE. The CDR3 DNA is TGTGCCAGCAGCGTAGACGGCTATCAGCCCCAGCATTTT. It specifies CASSVDGYQPQHF. Variable domain in full (rest from reference TRBV9 and TRBJ1-5): DSGVTQTPKHLITATGQRVTLRCSPRSGDLSVYWYQQSLDQGLQFLIQYYNGEERAKGNILERFSAQQFPDLHSELNLSSLELGDSALYFCASSVDGYQPQHFGDGTRLSIL.

This clone was seen a handful of times. The V gene is TRBV29-1, the J gene TRBJ2-7; possibly TRBD1 for D (6 bases). Germline CDR1 SQVTM, CDR2 ANQGSEA. Trimming left V 4 bases short and J 6 bases short, with 19 bases between. CDR3 length equals 14 residues. This CDR3 is CSVVGLGGSGEQYF. In DNA form, the CDR3 reads TGCAGCGTTGTTGGGTTAGGGGGAAGTGGCGAGCAGTACTTC.

This clone has only a few counts. This chain joins TRBV6-4 and TRBJ2-5; 8 nucleotides match TRBD2. The CDR3 has 15 residues. CDR1 MRHNA and CDR2 SNTAGT come from the germline V gene. V was pared by 5 bases and J by 2 bases, with 7 bases of the junction left unmatched. The CDR3 DNA reads as TGTGCCAGCAGTCGGACTAGCTGGGGACAAGAGACCCAGTACTTC. It yields the protein CASSRTSWGQETQYF.

A few counts support this clone. V is TRBV11-2 and J is TRBJ2-1; TRBD2 matches at 8 bases. V was clipped by 5 bases and J by 2 bases; unmatched bases: 8. The CDR3 is made up of 16 amino acids. Per germline, CDR1 SGHAT and CDR2 FQNNGV. CDR3 nucleotides: TGTGCCAGCAGCGTCCCGGGAGGGGCCCCCTACAATGAGCAGTTCTTC. Residues: CASSVPGGAPYNEQFF.

The chain has TRBV30 and TRBJ2-7; a weak D match, TRBD1 (5 bases). CDR1 is GTSNPN and CDR2 is SVGIG in the germline V gene (reference sequence). The V and J ends lost 1 base and 5 bases respectively, with 12 bases between them. There are 13 residues in the CDR3. CDR3 amino acids: CAWSEQVVNEQYF. CDR3 DNA sequence: TGTGCCTGGAGTGAACAGGTCGTCAACGAGCAGTACTTC.

The chain links TRBV27 to TRBJ2-7, with D hard to call. Trimming shortened V by 5 bases and J by 2 bases, and 16 bases separated the two germline ends. Germline CDR1 reads MNHEY; CDR2 reads SMNVEV (reference sequence). The CDR3 length is 15 residues. This chain's CDR3 is CASSLKPYEPYEQYF. The CDR3 DNA follows: TGTGCCAGCAGTCTAAAACCTTACGAGCCCTACGAGCAGTACTTC.

This chain uses TRBV29-1 with TRBJ1-2; TRBD1 might be the D (5 bases). This CDR3 comprises 12 residues. Per the germline V gene, CDR1 is SQVTM and CDR2 is ANQGSEA. Trimming shortened V by 7 bases and J by 7 bases, and 16 bases separated the two germline ends. CDR3 protein: CSAAGRDRGYTF. For the CDR3, the DNA is TGCAGCGCGGCGGGCAGGGACCGTGGCTACACCTTC.

The chain is built from TRBV6-4 and TRBJ2-1; D is ambiguous. V gave up 2 bases and J gave up 6 bases, with 8 bases separating them. The CDR3 has 13 amino acids. CDR1 MRHNA and CDR2 SNTAGT come from the germline V gene. The CDR3 nucleotides read TGTGCCAGCAGTGACACCATTGGCAATGAGCAGTTCTTC. Amino acids: CASSDTIGNEQFF.

This chain uses TRBV4-1 with TRBJ1-5; the D gene is possibly TRBD1 (6 bases). This CDR3 has 17 amino acids. Germline CDR1 and CDR2: MGHRA and YSYEKL. The V end was cut by 0 bases, the J end by 0 bases, with 12 bases between. The CDR3 here is CASSQERRTDSNQPQHF. The CDR3, as DNA: TGCGCCAGCAGCCAAGAACGTAGGACAGATAGCAATCAGCCCCAGCATTTT.

V and J are TRBV2 and TRBJ2-2, with D uncertain. The V end was cut by 4 bases, the J end by 5 bases, with 8 bases between. Germline CDR1 and CDR2: SNHLY and FYNNEI. CDR3 length: 13 residues. The CDR3 DNA reads TGTGCCAGCAGTGGTACGGAGACCGGGGAGCTGTTTTTT. Translating it yields CASSGTETGELFF.

The chain is built from TRBV11-2 and TRBJ2-7; no firm D call. This CDR3 comprises 14 residues. V lost 3 bases and J lost 0, with 9 bases in between. CDR1 SGHAT and CDR2 FQNNGV come from the germline V gene. The CDR3 region has the DNA TGTGCCAGCAGCTTCTTTGGACGCTCCTACGAGCAGTACTTC. The encoded protein is CASSFFGRSYEQYF.

The chain employs TRBV6-6 and TRBJ2-5; TRBD2 agrees at 10 bases. V trimming: 4 bases; J trimming: 1 base; junction bases outside the gene matches: 3. Germline V gives CDR1 MNHNY, CDR2 SVGAGI (reference sequence). The CDR3 consists of 15 residues. This chain's CDR3 is CASSLAGGTQETQYF. DNA of the CDR3: TGTGCCAGCAGTTTAGCGGGGGGTACCCAAGAGACCCAGTACTTC.

This clone was picked up many times. The chain couples TRBV7-9 to TRBJ2-1, with a possible D match to TRBD1 (5 bases). This CDR3 is built from 12 residues. Trimming shortened V by 10 bases and J by 8 bases, and 15 bases separated the two germline ends. Germline V gives CDR1 SEHNR, CDR2 FQNEAQ (reference sequence). The CDR3 protein is CAIRSGLDEQFF. CDR3 bases: TGTGCCATACGTTCAGGGCTTGATGAGCAGTTCTTC.

This clone was seen a handful of times. The chain couples TRBV9 to TRBJ2-1; 11 bases match TRBD2. Trimming cost V 3 bases and J 6 bases; bases outside gene matches: 5. From germline, CDR1 is SGDLS and CDR2 YYNGEE. This CDR3 has 15 residues. The CDR3 DNA reads as TGTGCCAGCAGCGCAACTAGCGGGGGACCCAATGAGCAGTTCTTC. It specifies CASSATSGGPNEQFF.

This chain links TRBV19 with TRBJ1-5, with D maybe TRBD1 (5 bases). V lost 7 bases, J lost 1 base, and 14 bases lay in between. The CDR3 totals 15 residues. Germline assignment: CDR1 LNHDA and CDR2 SQIVND (reference sequence). The CDR3 reads CASMGAGGSNQPQHF. The CDR3 DNA reads as TGTGCCAGTATGGGAGCTGGGGGGAGCAATCAGCCCCAGCATTTT.

This clone was observed a handful of times. The J gene is TRBJ2-1, the V gene TRBV2; the match to TRBD1 covers 9 bases. CDR1 is SNHLY and CDR2 is FYNNEI in the germline V gene. This CDR3 has 13 residues. V dropped 6 bases and J dropped 8; count of bases not matched to a gene: 5. As DNA, the CDR3 is TGTGCCAGCAGACAGGGGGCGAGCGATGAGCAGTTCTTC. It is translated as CASRQGASDEQFF.

The sample holds a few counts of this clone. The chain combines TRBV12-2 with TRBJ2-1; the table's D call, TRBD2, has no DNA check behind it. TRBV12-2 is given as a pseudogene. The CDR3 consists of 19 residues. This CDR3 is CASRLGLTSGGSSYNEQFF. In DNA form, the CDR3 reads TGTGCAAGTCGCTTAGGGCTGACTAGCGGGGGAAGCTCCTACAATGAGCAGTTCTTC.

This clone was observed a few times. V usage is TRBV27 and J usage is TRBJ2-7; tentatively, D is TRBD2 (5 bases). CDR3 length: 13 residues. Germline assignment: CDR1 MNHEY and CDR2 SMNVEV (reference sequence). Trimming cost V 5 bases and J 5 bases, with 13 bases left between them. The CDR3 here is CASSTPTGNEQYF. The DNA for the CDR3 is TGTGCCAGCAGTACCCCGACGGGGAACGAGCAGTACTTC.

This clone was counted between two and nine times. The chain has TRBV19 and TRBJ1-3, with D perhaps matching TRBD1 (5 bases). This CDR3 has 17 residues. Germline CDR1 reads LNHDA; CDR2 reads SQIVND (reference sequence). V dropped 7 bases and J dropped 2 bases, with 21 bases sitting between them. DNA for the CDR3: TGTGCCAGTATTCCCTGGGGGGGTTTTTGGCCTGGAAACACCATATATTTT. Its translation is CASIPWGGFWPGNTIYF.

In this sample, this clone turned up a few times. This chain uses TRBV13 with TRBJ2-1, with no clear D. The CDR3 extends over 11 amino acids. Trimming removed 3 bases from V and 6 bases from J, with 3 bases in between. The germline CDR1 and CDR2 sequences are PRHDT and FYEKMQ (reference sequence). CDR3 sequence: CASSFFNEQFF. CDR3 nucleotide sequence: TGTGCCAGCAGCTTTTTCAATGAGCAGTTCTTC.

This sequence joins TRBV6-5 and TRBJ2-2; 8 bases are shared with TRBD2. After removal of 6 bases from V and 3 bases from J, the junction contained 3 bases not matched to a gene. The CDR3 is 14 residues long. Germline V CDR1 and CDR2: MNHEY, SVGAGI. The CDR3 DNA reads as TGTGCCAGCAGACGGGGGGGAGACACCGGGGAGCTGTTTTTT. Translating gives CASRRGGDTGELFF.

The gene calls are TRBV28 and TRBJ2-7; 9 nucleotides line up with TRBD1. This CDR3 has 15 residues. CDR1 MDHEN and CDR2 SYDVKM come from the germline V gene. Trimming removed 1 base from V and 3 bases from J; junction bases left unmatched: 4. The CDR3 nucleotides read TGTGCCAGCAGTTTATCGGAGACAGGGGGCTACGAGCAGTACTTC. Protein product: CASSLSETGGYEQYF.